These T cell receptor beta chains were read from a single sample in a study of CD8 T cells in ankylosing spondylitis. TCRdb re-called the 5' RACE reads through MiXCR, storing one row per CDR3 protein. The sample shows approximately 90,000 distinct CDR3 sequences, roughly 8.3% of them seen only once. Specimen: blood, either unsorted or a sorted T cell fraction (not recorded which). The source of these receptors is a male donor with ankylosing spondylitis or in good health (not recorded which). CDR3s include the opening cysteine and the closing phenylalanine or tryptophan. The order of the fields is V gene, clone size, J gene, D gene, CDR3 DNA, CDR3 protein. A D gene is named only where the DNA matches it firmly. Rows give clone size only sometimes, using once, few, many, or a class for an expanded clone.

V gene: TRBV12-3/TRBV12-4
clone size: many
J gene: TRBJ1-6
D gene: -
CDR3 DNA: TGTGCCAGCAGTTTAAAAGGAGTCCCACCACCCCTCCACTTT
CDR3 protein: CASSLKGVPPPLHF

V gene: TRBV29-1
clone size: many
J gene: TRBJ2-2
D gene: -
CDR3 DNA: TGCAGCGACGCGCAGATAAACACCGGGGAGCTGTTTTTT
CDR3 protein: CSDAQINTGELFF

V gene: TRBV20-1
clone size: many
J gene: TRBJ1-1
D gene: TRBD1
CDR3 DNA: TGCAGTGCTAGCTCGCAGGGGGGGACTGAAGCTTTCTTT
CDR3 protein: CSASSQGGTEAFF

V gene: TRBV5-1
clone size: many
J gene: TRBJ2-1
D gene: TRBD2
CDR3 DNA: TGCGCCAGCAGCTTGGCTCCGGGAGGGTCGAATGAGCAGTTCTTC
CDR3 protein: CASSLAPGGSNEQFF

V gene: TRBV20-1
clone size: many
J gene: TRBJ1-3
D gene: -
CDR3 DNA: TGCAGTGCTTCCCAGGGTTCTACTGGAAACACCATATATTTT
CDR3 protein: CSASQGSTGNTIYF

V gene: TRBV10-2
clone size: many
J gene: TRBJ1-2
D gene: -
CDR3 DNA: TGCGCCAGCAGTGAGTTCGGGGGACCGGTGAACTATGGCTACACCTTC
CDR3 protein: CASSEFGGPVNYGYTF

V gene: TRBV7-2
clone size: few
J gene: TRBJ2-3
D gene: -
CDR3 DNA: TGTGCCAGCAGCCCTGGGTTTAGCACAGATACGCAGTATTTT
CDR3 protein: CASSPGFSTDTQYF

V gene: TRBV6-2/TRBV6-3
clone size: -
J gene: TRBJ2-5
D gene: -
CDR3 DNA: TGTGCCACCAGCCCGACTAGGGAGACCCAGTACTTC
CDR3 protein: CATSPTRETQYF

V gene: TRBV12-5
clone size: many
J gene: TRBJ2-7
D gene: TRBD1
CDR3 DNA: TGTGCTAGTGGTGTTAGACCTGACAGGGGCTACGAGCAGTACTTC
CDR3 protein: CASGVRPDRGYEQYF

V gene: TRBV4-2
clone size: many
J gene: TRBJ2-2
D gene: TRBD2
CDR3 DNA: TGTGCCAGCAGCCAAGAACGTCACGGGGGGAATATCGGGGAGCTGTTTTTT
CDR3 protein: CASSQERHGGNIGELFF

V gene: TRBV24-1
clone size: many
J gene: TRBJ2-1
D gene: -
CDR3 DNA: TGTGCCACCAGTGATCCAGCCTACAATGAGCAGTTCTTC
CDR3 protein: CATSDPAYNEQFF

V gene: TRBV9
clone size: many
J gene: TRBJ2-5
D gene: TRBD2
CDR3 DNA: TGTGCCAGCAGCGTAGGGCGAGCGGGAGGCCTCCGTGAGACCCAGTACTTC
CDR3 protein: CASSVGRAGGLRETQYF

V gene: TRBV29-1
clone size: many
J gene: TRBJ2-7
D gene: TRBD1
CDR3 DNA: TGCAGCGTGGCGGACAGGGGTGGAGAGCAGTACTTC
CDR3 protein: CSVADRGGEQYF

V gene: TRBV20-1
clone size: many
J gene: TRBJ2-7
D gene: TRBD2
CDR3 DNA: TGCAGTGCTGGACTAGCGGGGGAATCCTACGAGCAGTACTTC
CDR3 protein: CSAGLAGESYEQYF

V gene: TRBV20-1
clone size: many
J gene: TRBJ2-1
D gene: TRBD2
CDR3 DNA: TGCAGTGCTAGAGTACGGGAGGTTTCCTACAATGAGCAGTTCTTC
CDR3 protein: CSARVREVSYNEQFF

V gene: TRBV4-3
clone size: many
J gene: TRBJ2-7
D gene: -
CDR3 DNA: TGCGCCAGCAGCCAAGGGTCCACCTACGAGCAGTACTTC
CDR3 protein: CASSQGSTYEQYF

V gene: TRBV6-5
clone size: many
J gene: TRBJ1-4
D gene: -
CDR3 DNA: TGTGCCAGCAGTTACTCCTACGGGGCGGGCGGCGAAAAACTGTTTTTT
CDR3 protein: CASSYSYGAGGEKLFF

V gene: TRBV11-2
clone size: many
J gene: TRBJ1-3
D gene: TRBD1
CDR3 DNA: TGTGCCAGCAGCTTAGGCGGGGACAGCTCTGGAAACACCATATATTTT
CDR3 protein: CASSLGGDSSGNTIYF